This T cell receptor (beta chain) derives from a study of OX40 agonist ivuxolimab in advanced cancers. Study background: Given to patients was ivuxolimab, an agonistic anti-OX40 (CD134) antibody. Study-wide findings and caveats: Doses of 0.1 to 3.0 mg/kg were accompanied by clonal expansion of CD4+ and CD8+ blood T cells by week 6.

Profiled with immunoSEQ multiplex PCR; TCRdb holds only in-frame clones, not every one. The data contain over 40,000 clones, around nine tenths of them seen just once; the ten biggest clones take up around 1.5%. Patients had blood sampled at baseline and again on cycle 4 day 1 and cycle 7 day 1. There are 12 residues in the CDR3. V was clipped by 6 bases and J by 3 bases; unmatched bases: 2. Germline CDR1 is WSHSY and CDR2 is SAAADI. Remarks on this clone: The antigen is undetermined.

The sample in question was CD4+ or CD8+ T cells sorted from blood, obtained in a trial of the OX40 agonist ivuxolimab. The clonotype was recovered from an adult with an advanced solid tumor such as melanoma, head and neck, liver or kidney cancer. This chain connects TRBV10-2 to TRBJ2-7; 7 positions match TRBD1. The CDR3 DNA reads as TGCGCCAGCAGCCGACAGGGCTACGAGCAGTACTTC. It codes for CASSRQGYEQYF.